The T cell receptor beta chain under discussion was sequenced for a study of early T cells in non-severe SARS-CoV-2 infection. TCRdb recomputed calls from the 5' RACE reads with MiXCR, one row per CDR3 protein. The sample holds tens of thousands of distinct CDR3 sequences, less than 6.5% seen once. The receptor was isolated from an adult who was a healthcare worker with PCR-confirmed SARS-CoV-2 infection or an uninfected control (not recorded which). The sequenced sample was whole blood, obtained at baseline.

The CDR3 region is CASSAATALAKNIQYF. CDR3 sequence (DNA): TGTGCCAGCAGCGCCGCGACAGCACTAGCCAAAAACATTCAGTACTTC. The rearrangement joins TRBV5-4 to TRBJ2-4; D is perhaps TRBD1 (5 bases). CDR3 size: 16 residues. The germline gives CDR1 SGHNT, CDR2 YYREEE (reference sequence). V was cut by 4 bases and J by 0 bases, with 14 bases left in between.